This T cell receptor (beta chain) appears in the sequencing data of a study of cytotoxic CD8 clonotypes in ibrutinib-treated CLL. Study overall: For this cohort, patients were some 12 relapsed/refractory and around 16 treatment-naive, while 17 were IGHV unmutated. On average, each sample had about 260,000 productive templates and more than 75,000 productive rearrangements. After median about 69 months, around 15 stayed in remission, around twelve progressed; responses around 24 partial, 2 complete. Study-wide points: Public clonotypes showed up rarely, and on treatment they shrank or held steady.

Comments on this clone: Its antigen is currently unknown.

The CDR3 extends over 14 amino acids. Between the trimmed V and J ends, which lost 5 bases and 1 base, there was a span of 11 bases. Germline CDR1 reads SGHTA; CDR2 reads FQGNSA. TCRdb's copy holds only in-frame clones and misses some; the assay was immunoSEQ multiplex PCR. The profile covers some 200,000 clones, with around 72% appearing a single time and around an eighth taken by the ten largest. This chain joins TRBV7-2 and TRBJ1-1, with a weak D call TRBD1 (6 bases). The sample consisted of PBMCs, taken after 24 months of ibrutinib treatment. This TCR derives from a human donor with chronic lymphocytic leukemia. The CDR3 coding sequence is TGTGCCAGCAGCAGGGGACATCAGAACACTGAAGCTTTCTTT. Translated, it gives CASSRGHQNTEAFF.